This entry describes one T cell receptor (beta chain). Germline CDR1 reads LNHDA; CDR2 reads SQIVND (reference sequence). The V end was cut by 5 bases, the J end by 2 bases, with 10 bases between. The CDR3 consists of 13 residues. This entry comes from a study of blood T cell repertoires in COVID-19. Across the study: The study drew acute and convalescent COVID-19 samples from the United States, Italy and Spain. The analysed material was cDNA or gDNA that came from T cells, B-cell-depleted T cells, or PBMCs.

Under the authors' procedure: Amplification from reference gene primers served as the basis for estimated nucleated cell counts. Produced via immunoSEQ multiplex PCR; TCRdb's table is partial and in-frame only. V, J and clone size were drawn from that table, and D and trimming were deduced from the DNA. The table lists approximately 300,000 clones, around 92% of them singletons. The clonotype was recovered from a man aged 18 to 29 who had recovered from COVID-19. This chain connects TRBV19 to TRBJ2-7; D might be TRBD2 (5 bases). The specimen was peripheral blood. CDR3 DNA sequence: TGTGCCAGTAGTTCGGGGATTACCTACGAGCAGTACTTC. It specifies CASSSGITYEQYF.